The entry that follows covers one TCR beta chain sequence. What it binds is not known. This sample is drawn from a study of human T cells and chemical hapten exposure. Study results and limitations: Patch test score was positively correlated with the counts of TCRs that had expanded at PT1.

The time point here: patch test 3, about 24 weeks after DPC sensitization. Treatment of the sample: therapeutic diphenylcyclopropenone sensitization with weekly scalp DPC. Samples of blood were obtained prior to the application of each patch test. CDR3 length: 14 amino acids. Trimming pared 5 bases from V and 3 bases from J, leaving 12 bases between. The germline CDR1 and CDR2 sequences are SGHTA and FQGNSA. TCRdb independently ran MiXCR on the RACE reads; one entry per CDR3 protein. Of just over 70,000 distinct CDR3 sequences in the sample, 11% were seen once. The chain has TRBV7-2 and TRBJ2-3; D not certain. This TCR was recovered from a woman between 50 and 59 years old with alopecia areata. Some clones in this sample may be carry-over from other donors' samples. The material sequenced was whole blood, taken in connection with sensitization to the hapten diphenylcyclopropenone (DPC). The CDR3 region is CASSPRAPTDTQYF. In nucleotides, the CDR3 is TGTGCCAGCAGCCCCCGGGCGCCGACAGATACGCAGTATTTT.